The TCR beta chain described here comes from a study of blood T cell repertoires in COVID-19. On the study more broadly: Donors in the United States, Italy and Spain gave samples during acute or convalescent COVID-19. In each case, the material was cDNA or gDNA derived from T cells, B-cell-depleted T cells, or PBMCs.

Germline CDR1 is KGHDR and CDR2 is SFDVKD. Trimming shortened V by 6 bases and J by 3 bases, and 8 bases separated the two germline ends. This CDR3 is 13 amino acids long. As processed by the authors: Amplified reference gene primers provided the basis for estimating nucleated cell counts. Sequenced by immunoSEQ multiplex PCR; TCRdb stores in-frame clones only, minus some. V and J calls and clone size are those listed in that table; D and trimming were worked out from the DNA. Altogether about 70,000 clones are present, under 80% being singletons, with the ten largest covering about a tenth. The sample consisted of peripheral blood. This chain joins TRBV24-1 and TRBJ1-5; no definite D call. The source of this sequence is a human donor in a cohort sampled during active COVID-19. In DNA, the CDR3 is TGTGCCACCAGTAGAGGGTTCAATCAGCCCCAGCATTTT. Amino acid sequence: CATSRGFNQPQHF.